One sample yielded the 25 T cell receptor beta chains listed below, sequenced in a study of cytotoxic CD8 clonotypes in ibrutinib-treated CLL. Assay: immunoSEQ multiplex PCR; the TCRdb copy retains only in-frame clones and omits some. The sample records some 150,000 clones, roughly three quarters being singletons. The sequencing here drew on PBMCs, taken after 24 months of ibrutinib treatment. The origin of the receptors is a human donor with chronic lymphocytic leukemia.

V gene TRBV30 combines with J gene TRBJ1-2; 9 bases are shared with TRBD1. The V segment lost 3 bases and the J segment 0 bases; nucleotides outside the gene matches: 5. Per the germline V gene, CDR1 is GTSNPN and CDR2 is SVGIG (reference sequence). The CDR3 runs 15 residues. CDR3 loop: CAWRDRGLANYGYTF. CDR3 coding DNA: TGTGCCTGGAGGGACAGGGGACTAGCTAACTATGGCTACACCTTC.

As concerns this clone: This CDR3 is also generated by other DNA sequences in the sample. The V gene is TRBV6-6, the J gene TRBJ2-3; D gene ambiguous. The ends were cut back, 0 bases at V and 5 bases at J, with 6 bases in the middle. This CDR3 is built from 13 residues. Germline-derived CDR1 and CDR2 are MNHNY and SVGAGI (reference sequence). The CDR3 nucleotides read TGTGCCAGCAGTTACTCGCCCGGAGATACGCAGTATTTT. This sequence encodes CASSYSPGDTQYF.

This chain links TRBV28 with TRBJ1-1, with a tentative D call TRBD1 (6 bases). Per germline, CDR1 MDHEN and CDR2 SYDVKM. The CDR3 totals 15 residues. The V and J ends lost 6 bases and 6 bases respectively, with 20 bases between them. The CDR3 DNA reads TGTGCCAGCAGCCGTACAGGCAGGGGTTTCCCTGAAGCTTTCTTT. This codes for CASSRTGRGFPEAFF. The full variable domain, its missing parts supplied by reference TRBV28 and TRBJ1-1, is DVKVTQSSRYLVKRTGEKVFLECVQDMDHENMFWYRQDPGLGLRLIYFSYDVKMKEKGDIPEGYSVSREKKERFSLILESASTNQTSMYLCASSRTGRGFPEAFFGQGTRLTVV.

J is TRBJ1-2 and V is TRBV28, with a possible D match to TRBD1 (6 bases). The CDR3 covers 14 residues. Trimming shortened V by 7 bases and J by 4 bases, and 16 bases separated the two germline ends. Germline CDR1 and CDR2: MDHEN and SYDVKM. For the CDR3, the DNA is TGTGCCAGCATGAGCGAGGGGGACCGCTATGGCTACACCTTC. It encodes CASMSEGDRYGYTF.

The DNA of the CDR3 is TGTGCCAGCAATCAGGAGGGCGGGTCCACAGATACGCAGTATTTT. This translates into CASNQEGGSTDTQYF. The genes are TRBV9 and TRBJ2-3; D is possibly TRBD2 (6 bases). Germline V CDR1 and CDR2: SGDLS, YYNGEE. This CDR3 is 15 amino acids long. Trimming took off 6 bases at V and 2 bases at J, with 16 bases between the two ends.

This chain joins TRBV6-1 and TRBJ2-7; a weak D match, TRBD1 (7 bases). CDR1 and CDR2 (germline): MNHNS, SASEGT. The length of the CDR3 is 15 residues. With 3 bases removed from V and 2 bases from J, the gap between germline ends came to 14 bases. CDR3 loop: CASSDGGTVTYEQYF. The CDR3 nucleotides are TGTGCCAGCAGTGACGGCGGGACAGTAACCTACGAGCAGTACTTC.

This clone was detected only once. The chain couples TRBV27 to TRBJ2-1; 10 bases map to TRBD2. V gave up 7 bases and J gave up 7 bases; unmatched junction bases: 7. This CDR3 has 14 residues. Germline CDR1 is MNHEY and CDR2 is SMNVEV (reference sequence). The CDR3 region has the DNA TGTGCCAGCACCCCTAGCGGGAGAGAAAATGAGCAGTTCTTC. Translating gives CASTPSGRENEQFF.

The J gene is TRBJ2-6, the V gene TRBV2; TRBD1 aligns across 8 bases. V shed 10 bases, J shed 2 bases, and the junction held 7 bases outside the gene matches. Germline CDR1 is SNHLY and CDR2 is FYNNEI. The CDR3 has 15 residues. CDR3 in amino acids: CATTDRVAGANVLTF. The CDR3 nucleotides are TGTGCCACCACGGACAGGGTGGCTGGGGCCAACGTCCTGACTTTC.

This sequence joins TRBV5-5 and TRBJ2-2; D is ambiguous. This CDR3 spans 12 amino acids. Germline loops: CDR1 SGHKS, CDR2 YYEKEE (reference sequence). V shed 3 bases and J shed 6 bases, with 6 bases lying between them. CDR3 protein: CASSWVAGELFF. CDR3 bases: TGTGCCAGCAGCTGGGTGGCCGGGGAGCTGTTTTTT.

This chain connects TRBV7-9 to TRBJ1-1, with D maybe TRBD1 (5 bases). The germline V and J ends were trimmed by 1 base and 1 base, with 13 bases remaining between them. This CDR3 region has 16 residues. Germline V CDR1 and CDR2: SEHNR, FQNEAQ (reference sequence). For the CDR3, the DNA is TGTGCCAGCAGCTTAGTTTTGGGGCGGGGGAACACTGAAGCTTTCTTT. Its protein is CASSLVLGRGNTEAFF.

The chain uses TRBV7-8 and TRBJ1-2; TRBD1 matches 7 bases. The CDR3 sequence is 16 residues long. The germline CDR1 and CDR2 sequences are SGHVS and FQNEAQ. V shed 0 bases, J shed 3 bases, and the junction held 7 bases outside the gene matches. DNA of the CDR3: TGTGCCAGCAGCTTAGCCCAGGGGGTATCGTACTATGGCTACACCTTC. This codes for CASSLAQGVSYYGYTF.

V is TRBV4-2 and J is TRBJ2-5, with TRBD1 matching over 8 bases. Trimming cost V 4 bases and J 5 bases; bases outside gene matches: 6. This CDR3 has 14 residues. The germline V gene encodes CDR1 LGHNA and CDR2 YNFKEQ. CDR3 loop: CASSPTGAGETQYF. For the CDR3, the DNA is TGTGCCAGCAGCCCGACAGGGGCGGGGGAGACCCAGTACTTC.

The CDR3 nucleotides read TGTGCCAGCAGCCCCCGGGGGGGACAAGAGCAGTACTTC. It yields the protein CASSPRGGQEQYF. V gene TRBV7-2 combines with J gene TRBJ2-7; 8 bases map to TRBD2. Germline lookup yields CDR1 SGHTA and CDR2 FQGNSA. The J segment lost 7 bases and the V segment lost 5 bases, leaving 7 bases of the junction unmatched. The CDR3 contains 13 residues.

This clone was counted only a few times. The chain carries TRBV9 and TRBJ1-1; D gene unclear. The CDR3 has 13 amino acids. In germline, CDR1 is SGDLS, CDR2 YYNGEE. V was trimmed by 0 bases and J by 1 base, leaving 4 bases between them. Here the CDR3 DNA reads TGTGCCAGCAGCGTAGGGCGGAACACTGAAGCTTTCTTT. Amino acids: CASSVGRNTEAFF.

The genes are TRBV4-2 and TRBJ1-3, with D unclear. This CDR3 region has 14 residues. Germline CDR1 and CDR2: LGHNA and YNFKEQ. Trimming took 4 bases from V and 2 from J, leaving 9 bases between them. CDR3 in amino acids: CASSLGKAGNTIYF. Written as DNA, the CDR3 is TGTGCCAGCAGCCTTGGGAAAGCTGGAAACACCATATATTTT.

The chain joins TRBV11-2 to TRBJ2-1; D not resolved. This CDR3 region has 13 residues. V was clipped by 4 bases and J by 1 base, with 5 bases between them. Germline V lookup: CDR1 SGHAT, CDR2 FQNNGV. CDR3 coding DNA: TGTGCCAGCAGCTCGGCTTCCTACAATGAGCAGTTCTTC. Translated: CASSSASYNEQFF. The full variable domain, completed using reference TRBV11-2 and TRBJ2-1, is EAGVAQSPRYKIIEKRQSVAFWCNPISGHATLYWYQQILGQGPKLLIQFQNNGVVDDSQLPKDRFSAERLKGVDSTLKIQPAKLEDSAVYLCASSSASYNEQFFGPGTRLTVL.

This chain's CDR3 is CAISPWGHYNEQFF. The CDR3 DNA is TGTGCCATCAGCCCATGGGGCCACTACAATGAGCAGTTCTTC. The chain combines TRBV10-3 with TRBJ2-1, with D perhaps matching TRBD1 (5 bases). Germline CDR1 and CDR2: ENHRY and SYGVKD. The CDR3 contains 14 residues. Trimming took 6 bases from V and 3 from J, leaving 12 bases between them.

The rearrangement uses TRBV4-1 and TRBJ2-7, with 8 bases lining up with TRBD1. With 3 bases clipped from V and 3 bases from J, the junction kept 10 bases outside the gene matches. The CDR3 runs to 16 residues. Germline lookup yields CDR1 MGHRA and CDR2 YSYEKL. In DNA, the CDR3 is TGCGCCAGCAGCCAGTCCCGGGACAGGTCCCTCTACGAGCAGTACTTC. Translated, it gives CASSQSRDRSLYEQYF.

V gene TRBV7-8 combines with J gene TRBJ2-7; 8 nucleotides line up with TRBD1. Germline V gene data show CDR1 as SGHVS and CDR2 as FQNEAQ. This CDR3 comprises 14 residues. J lost 0 bases, V lost 6 bases, and 4 bases had no gene match. CDR3 in amino acids: CASRPRGPSYEQYF. CDR3 nucleotides: TGTGCCAGCAGACCCAGGGGGCCCTCCTACGAGCAGTACTTC.

The chain recombines TRBV19 with TRBJ1-2; TRBD1 matches at 12 bases. Germline V gives CDR1 LNHDA, CDR2 SQIVND (reference sequence). The CDR3 is 18 amino acids. V was clipped by 1 base and J by 8 bases; unmatched bases: 14. Written as DNA, the CDR3 is TGTGCCAGTAGTATAGGGCTGGGACAGGGGGCGAGACTACGAGGCTACACCTTC. Translating gives CASSIGLGQGARLRGYTF.

This chain connects TRBV6-1 to TRBJ1-1; D unclear. With 4 bases removed from V and 1 base from J, the gap between germline ends came to 4 bases. Germline lookup yields CDR1 MNHNS and CDR2 SASEGT. The CDR3 is 12 amino acids. This CDR3 is CASSGRNTEAFF. CDR3 nucleotides: TGTGCCAGCAGTGGCAGGAACACTGAAGCTTTCTTT.

The chain is built from TRBV18 and TRBJ2-2; 11 bases map to TRBD2. CDR3 length equals 18 residues. The germline gives CDR1 KGHSH, CDR2 LQKENI. The junction had 6 bases not matched to a gene; V was cut back by 3 bases and J by 0 bases. The CDR3 loop is CASSPRGTSGSNTGELFF. DNA of the CDR3: TGTGCCAGCTCACCCCGCGGGACTAGCGGTTCGAACACCGGGGAGCTGTTTTTT.

The V gene is TRBV5-1, the J gene TRBJ1-5; maybe TRBD1 (6 bases). V lost 4 bases and J lost 7, with 15 bases in between. This CDR3 is 14 amino acids long. Germline V gives CDR1 SGHRS, CDR2 YFSETQ. Written as DNA, the CDR3 is TGCGCCAGCAGCACCGGACAGCCAGGGCAGCCCCAGCATTTT. Translation gives CASSTGQPGQPQHF.

The chain is built from TRBV11-2 and TRBJ2-1; D gene ambiguous. Germline V CDR1 and CDR2: SGHAT, FQNNGV. CDR3 length: 13 residues. Trimming stripped 1 base from V and 0 bases from J, with 1 base between. The CDR3 is CASSLASYNEQFF. Here the CDR3 DNA reads TGTGCCAGCAGCTTAGCCTCCTACAATGAGCAGTTCTTC.

The chain combines TRBV10-2 with TRBJ1-5; D gene ambiguous. V dropped 6 bases and J dropped 1 base, with 10 bases sitting between them. CDR1 is WSHSY, CDR2 SAAADI, per germline. The CDR3 covers 14 residues. The CDR3 region has the DNA TGCGCCAGCAGCTCCCCGGGGAGCAATCAGCCCCAGCATTTT. Protein sequence: CASSSPGSNQPQHF.